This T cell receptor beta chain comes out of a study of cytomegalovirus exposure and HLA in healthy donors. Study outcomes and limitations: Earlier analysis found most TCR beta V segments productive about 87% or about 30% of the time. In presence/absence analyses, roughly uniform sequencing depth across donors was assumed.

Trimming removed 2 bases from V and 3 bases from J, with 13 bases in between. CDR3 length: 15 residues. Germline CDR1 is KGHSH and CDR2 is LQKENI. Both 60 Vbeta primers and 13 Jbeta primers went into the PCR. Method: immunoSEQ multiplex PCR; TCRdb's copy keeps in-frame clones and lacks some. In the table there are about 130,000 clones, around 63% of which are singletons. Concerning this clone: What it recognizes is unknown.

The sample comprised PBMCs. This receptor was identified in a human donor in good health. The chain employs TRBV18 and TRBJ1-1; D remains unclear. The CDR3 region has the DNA TGTGCCAGCTCACCAATTTGGAGGGAAGACACTGAAGCTTTCTTT. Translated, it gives CASSPIWREDTEAFF.